Below are 26 T cell receptor beta chains sequenced from a single sample in a study of shared clonotypes between healthy human individuals. Profiled with immunoSEQ multiplex PCR; TCRdb holds only in-frame clones, not every one. The data show hundreds of thousands of clones, roughly 79% seen once. The sample comprised PBMCs. Every receptor here comes from a middle-aged woman in good health. Some clones in this sample may be carry-over from other donors' samples.

This clone was recorded at least ten times. The chain is built from TRBV5-1 and TRBJ2-7, with TRBD1 matching over 7 bases. The CDR3 extends over 13 amino acids. CDR1 and CDR2 (germline): SGHRS, YFSETQ. Trimming cost V 4 bases and J 2 bases; bases outside gene matches: 3. The CDR3 DNA reads TGCGCCAGCAGCCGGGACAGCGCCTACGAGCAGTACTTC. Its protein product is CASSRDSAYEQYF.

V gene TRBV6-1 combines with J gene TRBJ2-3, with 11 nucleotides matching TRBD2. Germline CDR1 reads MNHNS; CDR2 reads SASEGT. V trimming: 6 bases; J trimming: 2 bases; junction bases outside the gene matches: 1. This CDR3 contains 14 residues. CDR3 protein: CASRTSGDTDTQYF. The CDR3 bases are TGTGCCAGCAGGACTAGCGGGGACACAGATACGCAGTATTTT.

The chain couples TRBV27 to TRBJ1-5, with D possibly TRBD1 on 5 matching bases. Germline-derived CDR1 and CDR2 are MNHEY and SMNVEV (reference sequence). V lost 8 bases to trimming and J lost 5 bases, with 10 bases between them. The CDR3 consists of 12 residues. The CDR3 loop is CASGFRDQPQHF. DNA for the CDR3: TGTGCCAGCGGATTCAGGGATCAGCCCCAGCATTTT.

The genes are TRBV7-9 and TRBJ2-7; no reliable D call. The DNA matches TRBJ2-5 better at its end, which makes the J call doubtful. The V gene's germline CDR1 is SEHNR and CDR2 FQNEAQ (reference sequence). This CDR3 contains 14 residues. CDR3: CASSFFTYQETQYF. The CDR3 region has the DNA TGTGCCAGCAGCTTCTTTACCTACCAAGAGACCCAGTACTTC.

A word on this clone: A read error may be the cause here, since a much bigger clone is one base away. The CDR3 sequence: CPSSPRGSGYTGELFF. DNA of the CDR3: TGTCCCAGCAGCCCCCGGGGGAGCGGCTACACCGGGGAGCTGTTTTTT. The V and J genes are TRBV5-6 and TRBJ2-2; perhaps TRBD2 as D (6 bases). The CDR3 is made up of 16 amino acids. From germline, CDR1 is SGHDT and CDR2 YYEEEE.

Remarks on this clone: This may come from a read error, since a much larger clone is one base off. The rearrangement uses TRBV9 and TRBJ2-3; D not certain. V dropped 0 bases and J dropped 4 bases, with 0 bases sitting between them. Germline V gives CDR1 SGDLS, CDR2 YYNGEE. CDR3 length: 11 amino acids. CDR3 coding DNA: TGTGCCAGCAGCGTAGCAGATACGCAGTATTTT. Translated, it gives CASSVADTQYF.

This chain connects TRBV6-5 to TRBJ1-1; no clear D. CDR1 is MNHEY, CDR2 SVGAGI, per germline. Trimming removed 0 bases at V and 8 bases at J, with 7 bases between. The CDR3 spans 12 residues. The CDR3 coding sequence is TGTGCCAGCAGTTACTCGACGGGAGAAGCTTTCTTT. This codes for CASSYSTGEAFF.

The chain carries TRBV23-1 and TRBJ2-7; a possible D gene is TRBD1 (6 bases). TRBV23-1 is treated as an ORF (open reading frame) with a function not yet certain. The V end lost 8 bases, the J end lost 3 bases, and 17 bases lay between the germline ends. CDR3 size: 14 residues. DNA of the CDR3: TGCGCCAGCGGCCTCGGACAGTACTTCTACGAGCAGTACTTC. The encoded protein is CASGLGQYFYEQYF.

The chain recombines TRBV15 with TRBJ2-7; no reliable D call. Germline V CDR1 and CDR2: LNHNV, YYDKDF (reference sequence). The CDR3 contains 14 residues. V lost 4 bases to trimming and J lost 2 bases, with 12 bases between them. The CDR3 is CATSTGHDPYEQYF. CDR3 nucleotide sequence: TGTGCCACCAGCACCGGGCACGACCCCTACGAGCAGTACTTC.

This chain joins TRBV11-1 and TRBJ2-5, with 10 bases that match TRBD2. With 4 bases clipped from V and 4 bases from J, the junction kept 15 bases outside the gene matches. From germline, CDR1 is SGHAT and CDR2 FQDESV (reference sequence). The CDR3 runs to 18 residues. The CDR3 DNA is TGTGCCAGCAGCTCTAGACAAACCCGGGCTAGCGGGGGAGAGACCCAGTACTTC. Amino acid sequence: CASSSRQTRASGGETQYF.

The chain has TRBV18 and TRBJ2-1, with 8 bases that match TRBD2. The CDR3 runs to 17 residues. Per the germline V gene, CDR1 is KGHSH and CDR2 is LQKENI. Trimming cost V 1 base and J 8 bases; bases outside gene matches: 13. In DNA, the CDR3 is TGTGCCAGCTCACCACGGGTAGCGGGACTAGGGACCTATGAGCAGTTCTTC. It codes for CASSPRVAGLGTYEQFF.

This chain joins TRBV6-1 and TRBJ2-5; D not certain. The end of the DNA fits TRBJ2-7 better, so the J call may be wrong. The CDR3 is 12 amino acids. The germline CDR1 and CDR2 sequences are MNHNS and SASEGT. The CDR3 loop is CASSEMGYEQYF. DNA of the CDR3: TGTGCCAGCAGTGAAATGGGATACGAGCAGTACTTC.

This clone was counted ten times or more. This sequence joins TRBV27 and TRBJ1-4; 11 nucleotides agree with TRBD1. This CDR3 has 13 amino acids. The ends lost 8 bases at V and 7 bases at J; junction bases unmatched: 3. Germline CDR1 reads MNHEY; CDR2 reads SMNVEV (reference sequence). The CDR3 protein is CASGTGGIEKLFF. The CDR3 DNA reads TGTGCCAGCGGGACAGGGGGAATTGAAAAACTGTTTTTT. The full variable domain, completed using reference TRBV27 and TRBJ1-4, is EAQVTQNPRYLITVTGKKLTVTCSQNMNHEYMSWYRQDPGLGLRQIYYSMNVEVTDKGDVPEGYKVSRKEKRNFPLILESPSPNQTSLYFCASGTGGIEKLFFGSGTQLSVL.

The rearrangement links TRBV4-3 to TRBJ2-1; TRBD2 agrees at 10 bases. The germline V gene encodes CDR1 LGHNA and CDR2 YSLEER. This CDR3 is 13 amino acids long. Trimming at V came to 6 bases and at J to 13 bases, leaving 9 bases not matched to a gene. The chain's CDR3 is CASSSLAGEGQFF. CDR3 nucleotide sequence: TGCGCCAGCAGTTCTCTAGCGGGAGAAGGTCAGTTCTTC.

The chain uses TRBV28 and TRBJ2-1, with a weak D call TRBD2 (6 bases). V dropped 6 bases and J dropped 3 bases, with 9 bases sitting between them. CDR1 is MDHEN, CDR2 SYDVKM, per germline. The CDR3 loop spans 13 amino acids. CDR3 nucleotides: TGTGCCAGCAGGTCCGGGAGCTACAATGAGCAGTTCTTC. It yields the protein CASRSGSYNEQFF.

The CDR3 bases are TGTGCCAGCAGCTCCCCCTCGATGGTCGGGGGCGCGTTTAAGACCCAGTACTTC. Translation gives CASSSPSMVGGAFKTQYF. The chain joins TRBV5-8 to TRBJ2-5, with D perhaps given as TRBD1 or TRBD2 (6 bases each). CDR3 length equals 18 residues. Trimming removed 3 bases at V and 6 bases at J, with 27 bases between. Germline loops: CDR1 SGHTS, CDR2 YDEGEE.

The genes are TRBV18 and TRBJ2-7; 14 bases are shared with TRBD2. J gave up 12 bases and V 3 bases, and 7 bases lay outside the gene matches. Per germline, CDR1 KGHSH and CDR2 LQKENI. This CDR3 comprises 14 residues. Here the CDR3 DNA reads TGTGCCAGCTCACCCCCGGGACTAGCGGGAGTAGTGTACTTC. It specifies CASSPPGLAGVVYF.

This chain connects TRBV18 to TRBJ1-1; D is unresolved. The CDR3 loop spans 15 amino acids. CDR1 is KGHSH and CDR2 is LQKENI in the germline V gene. V lost 1 base to trimming and J lost 5 bases, with 14 bases between them. Here the CDR3 DNA reads TGTGCCAGCTCACCACGATCGGAAGTGGGGACTGAAGCTTTCTTT. Protein: CASSPRSEVGTEAFF.

The rearrangement joins TRBV5-1 to TRBJ1-5; D unclear. V lost 5 bases to trimming and J lost 3 bases, with 9 bases between them. Germline V gives CDR1 SGHRS, CDR2 YFSETQ. This CDR3 has 13 residues. DNA for the CDR3: TGCGCCAGCAGTTTTGGACCCAATCAGCCCCAGCATTTT. This gives the protein CASSFGPNQPQHF.

V and J are TRBV28 and TRBJ1-2; D unclear. Trimming shortened V by 0 bases and J by 2 bases, and 4 bases separated the two germline ends. Germline CDR1 is MDHEN and CDR2 is SYDVKM. The CDR3 loop spans 13 amino acids. The CDR3 spells CASSLWGNYGYTF. As DNA, the CDR3 is TGTGCCAGCAGTTTATGGGGGAACTATGGCTACACCTTC.

This sequence joins TRBV10-1 and TRBJ1-1; weak D call: TRBD1 (6 bases). The CDR3 consists of 13 residues. Germline V gene data show CDR1 as WNHNN and CDR2 as SYGVQD (reference sequence). Deletions cut 0 bases from V and 4 bases from J, with 6 bases between. For the CDR3, the DNA is TGCGCCAGCAGTGAGTCAGGGGGCACTGAAGCTTTCTTT. Translation: CASSESGGTEAFF.

V gene TRBV9 combines with J gene TRBJ2-1; D unclear. The germline V gene has CDR1 SGDLS and CDR2 YYNGEE. V lost 2 bases, J lost 1 base, and 10 bases lay in between. The CDR3 extends over 15 amino acids. CDR3 in amino acids: CASSVAPTSYNEQFF. For the CDR3, the DNA is TGTGCCAGCAGCGTGGCCCCCACGTCCTACAATGAGCAGTTCTTC. The full variable domain, in which reference TRBV9 and TRBJ2-1 provide the parts outside the CDR3, is DSGVTQTPKHLITATGQRVTLRCSPRSGDLSVYWYQQSLDQGLQFLIQYYNGEERAKGNILERFSAQQFPDLHSELNLSSLELGDSALYFCASSVAPTSYNEQFFGPGTRLTVL.

The gene calls are TRBV7-2 and TRBJ2-1; TRBD2 aligns across 8 bases. The CDR3 consists of 13 residues. The trim removed 7 bases at V and 7 bases at J, leaving 6 bases unmatched. The germline V gene encodes CDR1 SGHTA and CDR2 FQGNSA. The CDR3 nucleotides are TGTGCCAGCATCCAAAGCGGGGGTAATGAGCAGTTCTTC. This codes for CASIQSGGNEQFF.

The chain couples TRBV6-4 to TRBJ2-7, with 9 bases fitting TRBD2. This CDR3 contains 15 residues. The V segment lost 5 bases and the J segment 7 bases; nucleotides outside the gene matches: 12. Germline V CDR1 and CDR2: MRHNA, SNTAGT. The CDR3 nucleotides are TGTGCCAGCAGTCGGTTTAGCGGGAGAGGTGAGGAGCAGTACTTC. It is translated as CASSRFSGRGEEQYF.

The chain has TRBV5-1 and TRBJ2-3; tentatively, D is TRBD1 or TRBD2 (6 bases each). CDR1 and CDR2 from the germline V gene are SGHRS and YFSETQ. V was shortened by 7 bases and J by 4 bases, with 16 bases between the two germline ends. The CDR3 has 14 amino acids. As DNA, the CDR3 is TGCGCCAGCCGAGGCCAGGAGGGGGCAGATACGCAGTATTTT. Protein product: CASRGQEGADTQYF.

The V and J genes are TRBV7-3 and TRBJ1-1, with a weak D call TRBD1 (5 bases). V dropped 5 bases and J dropped 3 bases, with 13 bases sitting between them. Germline-derived CDR1 and CDR2 are SGHTA and FQGTGA. The CDR3 runs 14 residues. DNA for the CDR3: TGTGCCAGCAGCCTTCCGGGACGAGACACTGAAGCTTTCTTT. Translating gives CASSLPGRDTEAFF.